Listed below are T cell receptor beta chains from one sample, sequenced in a study of OX40 agonist ivuxolimab in advanced cancers. The assay was immunoSEQ multiplex PCR, and TCRdb's table has in-frame clones only and misses some. The data show about 66,000 clones, roughly nine tenths seen once. Material: CD4+ or CD8+ T cells sorted from blood, obtained in a trial of the OX40 agonist ivuxolimab. Every receptor here comes from an adult with an advanced solid tumor such as melanoma, head and neck, liver or kidney cancer. Both conserved end residues are part of each CDR3. D genes are given only for firm matches. Some rows have no size entry. The others give once, few or many, or a class for an expanded clone.

CDR3aa: CASNFIQGTGGYTF
abundance: .
d_gene: TRBD1
v_gene: TRBV19

CDR3aa: CASSGLPDRGSPLHF
abundance: .
d_gene: TRBD1
v_gene: TRBV9

CDR3aa: CASSRSTGESLGYTF
abundance: .
d_gene: TRBD1
v_gene: TRBV5-1

CDR3aa: CASSLQGPYNEQFF
abundance: .
d_gene: .
v_gene: TRBV19

CDR3aa: CASSEFYGGTYGYTF
abundance: .
d_gene: .
v_gene: TRBV6-1

CDR3aa: CASTLRAGQGGTGELFF
abundance: .
d_gene: TRBD1
v_gene: TRBV2

CDR3aa: CASSSAIGVNTEAFF
abundance: .
d_gene: .
v_gene: TRBV6-1

CDR3aa: CASSLASGDIQYF
abundance: few
d_gene: .
v_gene: TRBV7-2

CDR3aa: CASSDGQEIGGYTF
abundance: .
d_gene: TRBD1
v_gene: TRBV6-5

CDR3aa: CAGGRKGFAGELFF
abundance: once
d_gene: .
v_gene: TRBV6-6

CDR3aa: CSVVHGGDAFF
abundance: few
d_gene: .
v_gene: TRBV29-1

CDR3aa: CAWSVQSNQPQHF
abundance: .
d_gene: .
v_gene: TRBV30

CDR3aa: CASSPRGHSYEQYF
abundance: few
d_gene: TRBD1
v_gene: TRBV7-9

CDR3aa: CASSVESWGDSEQYF
abundance: .
d_gene: .
v_gene: TRBV9

CDR3aa: CSVEDRGYTEAFF
abundance: .
d_gene: TRBD1
v_gene: TRBV29-1

CDR3aa: CASSLEGAEKLFF
abundance: .
d_gene: .
v_gene: TRBV5-1

CDR3aa: CASSRGPGRGNTIYF
abundance: .
d_gene: .
v_gene: TRBV19

CDR3aa: CVKGAGLNQPQHF
abundance: few
d_gene: TRBD1
v_gene: TRBV23-1

CDR3aa: CASSFQGDTQYF
abundance: .
d_gene: .
v_gene: TRBV11-2

CDR3aa: CASTLQGRQYF
abundance: .
d_gene: .
v_gene: TRBV6-6

CDR3aa: CASSPGFGGAEDTQYF
abundance: .
d_gene: .
v_gene: TRBV5-8

CDR3aa: CASITTGGSTEAFF
abundance: .
d_gene: TRBD1
v_gene: TRBV19

CDR3aa: CAWVEGGSPLHF
abundance: .
d_gene: .
v_gene: TRBV30

CDR3aa: CASSISPGQPQHF
abundance: .
d_gene: .
v_gene: TRBV19

CDR3aa: CASSYIENTEAFF
abundance: few
d_gene: .
v_gene: TRBV6-5

CDR3aa: CASSFGGGGNQPQHF
abundance: .
d_gene: .
v_gene: TRBV7-2

CDR3aa: CAWSVTQGPQHF
abundance: .
d_gene: .
v_gene: TRBV30

CDR3aa: CASSSVVGNTEAFF
abundance: .
d_gene: .
v_gene: TRBV5-1

CDR3aa: CASTPGWGGAGGYTF
abundance: .
d_gene: .
v_gene: TRBV25-1

CDR3aa: CASRRDTEAFF
abundance: .
d_gene: .
v_gene: TRBV5-1

CDR3aa: CSAATNEKLFF
abundance: .
d_gene: .
v_gene: TRBV29-1

CDR3aa: CASSFSRGQGNGYTF
abundance: .
d_gene: TRBD1
v_gene: TRBV28

CDR3aa: CASSSRVCVVTDTQYF
abundance: .
d_gene: .
v_gene: TRBV10-1

CDR3aa: CASTRGELKDYGYTF
abundance: once
d_gene: .
v_gene: TRBV19

CDR3aa: CARTGLAGELFF
abundance: .
d_gene: .
v_gene: TRBV21-1

CDR3aa: CASSRTSGGADEQFF
abundance: .
d_gene: TRBD2
v_gene: TRBV2

CDR3aa: CASSAGWTGGRNTIYF
abundance: .
d_gene: TRBD1
v_gene: TRBV9

CDR3aa: CASSFDGSYNSPLHF
abundance: once
d_gene: .
v_gene: TRBV5-4

CDR3aa: CASSSSLQGVFSPLHF
abundance: .
d_gene: .
v_gene: TRBV7-9

CDR3aa: CASSITAGGRETQYF
abundance: .
d_gene: .
v_gene: TRBV19

CDR3aa: CASREQLNSPLHF
abundance: .
d_gene: .
v_gene: TRBV6-6

CDR3aa: CASSGGGVQYEQFF
abundance: .
d_gene: .
v_gene: TRBV6-5

CDR3aa: CASSPRRDNTEAFF
abundance: .
d_gene: .
v_gene: TRBV18

CDR3aa: CASSLGLVPGELFF
abundance: .
d_gene: .
v_gene: TRBV11-2

CDR3aa: CASSEVRTPGANVLTF
abundance: .
d_gene: .
v_gene: TRBV2

CDR3aa: CASSSSTGKSGNTIYF
abundance: .
d_gene: TRBD1
v_gene: TRBV27

CDR3aa: CASRWDRGSETQYF
abundance: .
d_gene: TRBD1
v_gene: TRBV27

CDR3aa: CASSQGQGGGNGYTF
abundance: .
d_gene: TRBD1
v_gene: TRBV6-1

CDR3aa: CASSAGTYQPQHF
abundance: .
d_gene: .
v_gene: TRBV7-3

CDR3aa: CASSVDPGGNTEAFF
abundance: once
d_gene: TRBD1
v_gene: TRBV9